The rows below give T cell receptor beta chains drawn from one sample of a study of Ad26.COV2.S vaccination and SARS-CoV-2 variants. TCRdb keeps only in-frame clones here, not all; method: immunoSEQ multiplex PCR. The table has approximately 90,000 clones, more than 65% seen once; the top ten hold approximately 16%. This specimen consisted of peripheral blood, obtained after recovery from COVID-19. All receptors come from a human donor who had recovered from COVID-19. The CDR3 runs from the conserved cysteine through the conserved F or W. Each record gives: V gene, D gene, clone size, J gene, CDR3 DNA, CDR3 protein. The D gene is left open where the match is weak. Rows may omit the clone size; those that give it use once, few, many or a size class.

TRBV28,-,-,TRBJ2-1,TGTGCCAGCAGGAAAATCGTGATCAGCTCCTACAATGAGCAGTTCTTC,CASRKIVISSYNEQFF
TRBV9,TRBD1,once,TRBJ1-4,TGTGCCACCTGCGGGACAGGGTGCGAAAAACTGTTTTTT,CATCGTGCEKLFF
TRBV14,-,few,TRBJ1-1,TGTGCCAGCAGCCATCCCGGCTCTCGAGCTTTCTTT,CASSHPGSRAFF
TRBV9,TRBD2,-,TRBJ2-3,TGTGCCAGCAGTTCGGGACTAGCGGGTTTCGGGGATACGCAGTATTTT,CASSSGLAGFGDTQYF
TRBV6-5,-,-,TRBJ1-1,TGTGCCAGCAGTTACTCGATTGGGGGCTCGGCTGAAGCTTTCTTT,CASSYSIGGSAEAFF
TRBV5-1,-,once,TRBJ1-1,TGCGCCAGCAGCCCGGGACGGATGAACACTGAAGCTTTCTTT,CASSPGRMNTEAFF
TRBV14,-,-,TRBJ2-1,TGTGCCAGCAGCCTTACTAGCTTCAATGAGCAGTTCTTC,CASSLTSFNEQFF
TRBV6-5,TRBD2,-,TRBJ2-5,TGTGCCAGCAGTCAGGGACTAGCGGGACAAGAGACCCAGTACTTC,CASSQGLAGQETQYF
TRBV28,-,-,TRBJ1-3,TGTGCCAGCAACACAGGTCCCGCGGCAAGTGGAAACACCATATATTTT,CASNTGPAASGNTIYF
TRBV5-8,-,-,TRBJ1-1,TGTGCCAGCAGCGGATGGACAGTGGATGGGGTTGAAGCTTTCTTT,CASSGWTVDGVEAFF
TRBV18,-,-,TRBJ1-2,TGTGCCAGCTCCCTCCGGGACGAAACGACGTACACCTTC,CASSLRDETTYTF
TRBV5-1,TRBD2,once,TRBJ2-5,TGCGCCAGCAGCTTGACTAGCGGGCTGGAGCAGTACTTC,CASSLTSGLEQYF
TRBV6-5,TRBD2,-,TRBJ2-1,TGTGCCAGCAGTTACGCTAGCGGGAGATACAATGAGCAGTTCTTC,CASSYASGRYNEQFF
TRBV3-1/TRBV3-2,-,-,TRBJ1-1,TGTGCCAGCAGCCGTCTGGGGGCTGAAGCTTTCTTT,CASSRLGAEAFF
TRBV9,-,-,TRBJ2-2,TGTGCCAGCAGCGTAGCGCCGCACGGGGAGCTGTTTTTT,CASSVAPHGELFF
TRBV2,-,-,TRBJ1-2,TGTGCCAGCAGTGATGACTATGGCTACACCTTC,CASSDDYGYTF
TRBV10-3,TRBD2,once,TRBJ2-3,TGTGCCAACGCAGGACTAGCGGGGACCACAGATACGCAGTATTTT,CANAGLAGTTDTQYF
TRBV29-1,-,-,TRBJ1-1,TGCAGCGTCCGGAGCGACATGCACCTTGTCACTGAAGCTTTCTTT,CSVRSDMHLVTEAFF
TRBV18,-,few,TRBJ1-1,TGTGCCAGCTCACCACCGGGGAGGGTGGCCACTGAAGCTTTCTTT,CASSPPGRVATEAFF
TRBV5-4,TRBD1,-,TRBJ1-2,TGTGCCAGCAGCTTCGGGACAGGGGACTATGGCTACACCTTC,CASSFGTGDYGYTF
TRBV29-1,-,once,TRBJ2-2,TGCAGCGTTGGTAGCGGGGACAGAACCGGGGAGCTGTTTTTT,CSVGSGDRTGELFF
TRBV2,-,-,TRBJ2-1,TGTGCCAGCAGTGAAAGGGTGAGTGAGCAGTTCTTC,CASSERVSEQFF
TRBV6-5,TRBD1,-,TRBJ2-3,TGTGCCAGCAGGACCCAGGGGGCAAGAGATACGCAGTATTTT,CASRTQGARDTQYF
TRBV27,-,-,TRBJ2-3,TGTGCCAGCAGAATAAAAACACCCCCTACAGGCCTCCGCACAGATACGCAGTATTTT,CASRIKTPPTGLRTDTQYF
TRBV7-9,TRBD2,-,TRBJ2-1,TGTGCCAGCAGCTTAGATGTTGCGGGAGAGGTTCACAATGAGCAGTTCTTC,CASSLDVAGEVHNEQFF
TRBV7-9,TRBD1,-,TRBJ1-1,TGTGCCAGCAGCCTCCGGGAGGGGGCTAAAGCTTTCTTT,CASSLREGAKAFF
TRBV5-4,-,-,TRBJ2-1,TGTGCCAGCAGCTTGGGGCAACGGGAGGAGCAGTTCTTC,CASSLGQREEQFF
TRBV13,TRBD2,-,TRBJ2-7,TGTGCCAGCAGCTTAAGAATTGAACTAGCGGGCTACGAGCAGTACTTC,CASSLRIELAGYEQYF
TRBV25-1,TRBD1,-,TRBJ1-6,TGTGCCAGCAGTGAATTTCAGCCGGGACAGGGCTATAATTCACCCCTCCACTTT,CASSEFQPGQGYNSPLHF
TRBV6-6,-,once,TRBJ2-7,TGTGCCAGCAGTTTGGGGGGACCTAGTAAGTCCTACGAGCAGTACTTC,CASSLGGPSKSYEQYF
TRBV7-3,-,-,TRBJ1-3,TGTGCCAGCAGTCCCGACTCTGGAAACACCATATATTTT,CASSPDSGNTIYF
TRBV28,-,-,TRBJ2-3,TGTGCCAGCAGTGCTTTCGCGGGAAGGGACTTCGTCTTAGGACCAGATACGCAGTATTTT,CASSAFAGRDFVLGPDTQYF
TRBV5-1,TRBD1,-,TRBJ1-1,TGCGCCAGCAGCTTCGGGACAGGGGGCATGAACACTGAAGCTTTCTTT,CASSFGTGGMNTEAFF
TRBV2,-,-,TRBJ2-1,TGTGCCAGCAGTGATTGGCTAGCAGGACACAATGAGCAGTTCTTC,CASSDWLAGHNEQFF
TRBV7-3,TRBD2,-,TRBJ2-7,TGTGCCAGCAGCTTAACCGGAGTTAGCGGGAGGGCCTTCCACGAGCAGTACTTC,CASSLTGVSGRAFHEQYF
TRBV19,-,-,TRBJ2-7,TGTGCCACGTCCCGCGCCTACGAGCAGTACTTC,CATSRAYEQYF
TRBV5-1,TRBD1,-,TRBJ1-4,TGCGCCAGCAGTTCAGGGGGCGCGACTAATGAAAAACTGTTTTTT,CASSSGGATNEKLFF
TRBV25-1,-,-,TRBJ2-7,TGTGCCAGCAGTGACGACCGCTCCTACGAGCAGTACTTC,CASSDDRSYEQYF